These T cell receptor beta chains were read from a single sample in a study of CD8 T cells in ankylosing spondylitis. Each CDR3 protein gets one entry after TCRdb re-called the 5' RACE reads with MiXCR. The data contain under 150,000 distinct CDR3 sequences, roughly 15% of them singletons. The specimen sequenced was blood, either unsorted or a sorted T cell fraction (not recorded which). These receptors all come from a female donor with ankylosing spondylitis or in good health (not recorded which). Each CDR3 is given with its conserved first and last residue. The D gene is left open where the match is weak.

>TRBJ2-1|TRBV19|.
CASSTDQGRYNEQFF
>TRBJ2-7|TRBV18|.
CASSSTGTTNSYEQYF
>TRBJ2-7|TRBV7-9|.
CASSNQGFYEQYF
>TRBJ2-7|TRBV5-1|TRBD2
CASSLESSGAYEQYF
>TRBJ2-5|TRBV5-1|.
CASSLAPLETQYF
>TRBJ2-3|TRBV15|.
CATSNTDTQYF
>TRBJ2-2|TRBV29-1|.
CSVAPSTGELFF
>TRBJ2-2|TRBV29-1|.
CSVEWGRSTGELFF
>TRBJ2-1|TRBV7-2|.
CASNPDSSYNEQFF
>TRBJ2-7|TRBV4-2|TRBD2
CASSQGMAGGTYEQYF
>TRBJ1-2|TRBV12-3/TRBV12-4|.
CASSYKLNYGYTF
>TRBJ2-7|TRBV7-2|.
CASSLAGDIALYEQYF
>TRBJ2-1|TRBV29-1|.
CSVGREYNEQFF
>TRBJ2-7|TRBV5-5|.
CASSLGQRYYEQYF
>TRBJ2-7|TRBV2|.
CASSKGDPSSYEQYF
>TRBJ1-3|TRBV20-1|TRBD1
CSASYGTGGSGNTIYF
>TRBJ1-6|TRBV7-9|.
CASSRLGAGNSPLHF
>TRBJ2-3|TRBV20-1|.
CSARVLPDTQYF
>TRBJ2-3|TRBV20-1|.
CSATPRGVSTDTQYF
>TRBJ2-7|TRBV5-1|.
CASSLDYGGVEQYF
>TRBJ2-7|TRBV18|.
CASSPDAGPYEQYF
>TRBJ1-2|TRBV6-1|TRBD1
CASSGEQGYGYTF
>TRBJ2-7|TRBV7-9|.
CASSLASRSGFYEQYF
>TRBJ2-1|TRBV5-1|.
CASSWGLKAYNEQFF
>TRBJ1-1|TRBV7-9|.
CASSLAAGGEAFF